The T cell receptor (beta chain) described here comes from a study of blood T cell repertoires in COVID-19. Study context: Whether acute or convalescent, the COVID-19 samples came from the United States, Italy and Spain. Nucleic acid was either cDNA or gDNA, and it came from T cells, B-cell-depleted T cells, or PBMCs.

Germline-derived CDR1 and CDR2 are SNHLY and FYNNEI. V was trimmed by 7 bases and J by 3 bases, leaving 10 bases between them. The CDR3 loop spans 13 amino acids. In the authors' workflow: Estimated nucleated cell counts came from reference gene primer amplification. Profiled with immunoSEQ multiplex PCR; TCRdb holds only in-frame clones, not every one. V and J calls and clone size are as listed in that table; D and trimming were resolved from the DNA. The data hold a few hundred thousand clones, with about 90% observed a single time. The chain combines TRBV2 with TRBJ2-1; D might be TRBD1 (5 bases). The sequence derives from a man aged 35-49 years with acute or convalescent COVID-19. Specimen: peripheral blood. Written as DNA, the CDR3 is TGTGCCAGCAATCCAGGGCGCTACAATGAGCAGTTCTTC. As protein: CASNPGRYNEQFF.